The 8 T cell receptor beta chains in this list originate from one sample, sequenced in a study of T-cell memory formation after mild COVID-19. TCRdb used MiXCR to reprocess the 5' RACE reads, holding one entry per CDR3 protein. The profile covers 450,000 or so distinct CDR3 sequences, with around 25% appearing a single time and around 12% taken by the ten largest. The material sequenced was PBMCs or a T cell subset sorted from them (not recorded which). These receptors were collected from an adult woman who had mild COVID-19 (a few samples of this study predate the infection). Cell type and time point are not known.

The chain uses TRBV24-1 and TRBJ2-6; D is uncertain. The germline V gene encodes CDR1 KGHDR and CDR2 SFDVKD. This CDR3 contains 17 residues. V lost 4 bases to trimming and J lost 0 bases, with 12 bases between them. CDR3 bases: TGTGCCACCAGTGAGCCTGACACGTACTCTGGGGCCAACGTCCTGACTTTC. It specifies CATSEPDTYSGANVLTF.

This clonotype was seen a few times. The genes are TRBV7-9 and TRBJ2-3, with D perhaps TRBD2 (5 bases). Between the trimmed V and J ends, which lost 0 bases and 0 bases, there was a span of 13 bases. Germline values: CDR1 SEHNR, CDR2 FQNEAQ (reference sequence). This CDR3 spans 17 amino acids. The CDR3 loop reads CASSLAQRPTSTDTQYF. Written as DNA, the CDR3 is TGTGCCAGCAGCTTAGCCCAGCGGCCGACTAGCACAGATACGCAGTATTTT. Full variable domain (remainder filled in from reference TRBV7-9 and TRBJ2-3): DTGVSQNPRHKITKRGQNVTFRCDPISEHNRLYWYRQTLGQGPEFLTYFQNEAQLEKSRLLSDRFSAERPKGSFSTLEIQRTEQGDSAMYLCASSLAQRPTSTDTQYFGPGTRLTVL.

This chain joins TRBV7-9 and TRBJ2-3; D is undetermined. The CDR3 runs 12 residues. From germline, CDR1 is SEHNR and CDR2 FQNEAQ (reference sequence). V lost 7 bases and J lost 6, with 11 bases in between. Written as DNA, the CDR3 is TGTGCCAGCACCCGGATAATGGATACGCAGTATTTT. Translation: CASTRIMDTQYF.

The V gene is TRBV7-2, the J gene TRBJ1-2; D might be TRBD1 (5 bases). The CDR3 has 14 residues. CDR1 is SGHTA, CDR2 FQGNSA, per germline. V was trimmed by 5 bases and J by 10 bases, leaving 20 bases between them. The CDR3 DNA reads as TGTGCCAGCAGCCCCGGGTCCCAGGGCCTCGACTACACCTTC. Translation gives CASSPGSQGLDYTF.

The rearrangement uses TRBV6-1 and TRBJ2-7; D possibly corresponds to TRBD1 (8 bases). The germline V gene encodes CDR1 MNHNS and CDR2 SASEGT. Trimming pared 4 bases from V and 4 bases from J, leaving 17 bases between. The CDR3 consists of 15 residues. Here the CDR3 DNA reads TGTGCCAGCAGTGTTAACAGGGGGGAGGGTTACGAGCAGTACTTC. Protein product: CASSVNRGEGYEQYF.

There are a few counts of this clonotype. V gene TRBV12-3 or TRBV12-4 combines with J gene TRBJ2-7, with D perhaps matching TRBD1 (6 bases). This CDR3 comprises 16 residues. Trimming removed 3 bases from V and 2 bases from J, with 17 bases in between. CDR3 DNA sequence: TGTGCCAGCAGTTTGAGGGTGACAGGATCCCCCTACGAGCAGTACTTC. Translation: CASSLRVTGSPYEQYF.

This clonotype was seen more than once but under ten times. V gene TRBV19 combines with J gene TRBJ1-1; TRBD1 might be the D (6 bases). V was shortened by 2 bases and J by 2 bases, with 15 bases between the two germline ends. The CDR3 is 16 amino acids. CDR1 and CDR2 from the germline V gene are LNHDA and SQIVND (reference sequence). CDR3 in amino acids: CASSILFRGINTEAFF. For the CDR3, the DNA is TGTGCCAGTAGTATACTATTCAGGGGCATCAACACTGAAGCTTTCTTT.

With respect to this clonotype: At one boundary the junction diverges from the germline segment, which might be a read error. The J gene is TRBJ2-1, the V gene TRBV7-7; weak D call: TRBD2 (5 bases). Germline CDR1 reads SSHAT; CDR2 reads FNYEAQ (reference sequence). The CDR3 contains 13 residues. The CDR3 nucleotides read TGTGCTAGCAGCTTAAACAGAGGGTCGAAGGAGTTCTTC. This gives the protein CASSLNRGSKEFF.